The source of this T cell receptor beta chain is a study of identical twins. Study-wide points: There is a chance that invariant MAIT and iNKT cells partially muddied zero-insertion analyses. Cross-sectional statistical analysis, not tracking of the same donors, underpinned the conclusions.

This clonotype was counted ten times or more. Its antigen is unidentified. Each cDNA held unique molecular identifiers, and template switching gave it a universal primer site. TCRdb passed the 5' RACE reads through MiXCR, listing each CDR3 protein once. The sample has about 160,000 distinct CDR3 sequences, around 3.5% seen once. V was trimmed by 6 bases and J by 4 bases, leaving 12 bases between them. This CDR3 is built from 13 residues. The V gene's germline CDR1 is LGHDT and CDR2 YNNKEL (reference sequence). Every donor was a healthy Caucasian. The chain couples TRBV3-1 to TRBJ1-1; unclear D gene. Sequenced material: memory T cells sorted from blood. This receptor was obtained from a man aged 18 to 30 in good health. The CDR3 coding sequence is TGTGCCAGCAGTCCCGAAAGGAGCACTGAAGCTTTCTTT. Protein sequence: CASSPERSTEAFF.